A selection of T cell receptor beta chains follows, all from one sample in a study of cytomegalovirus exposure and HLA in healthy donors. TCRdb keeps only in-frame clones here, not all; method: immunoSEQ multiplex PCR. The sample yields roughly 140,000 clones, about nine tenths seen once. The sequencing input was PBMCs. The receptor source for this set is a man aged 18 to 29 in good health and CMV-seronegative. Each CDR3 is given with its conserved first and last residue. Fields, in order: clone size, J gene, D gene, V gene, CDR3 DNA, CDR3 protein. A D gene is named only where the DNA matches it firmly. The listing skips clone size in some rows; elsewhere it reads once, few, many or a size class.

>NA|TRBJ2-6|TRBD1|TRBV9
TGTGCCAGCAGCGATAGGACAGGGGGTTTGACGGGGGCCAACGTCCTGACTTTC
CASSDRTGGLTGANVLTF
>NA|TRBJ2-2|NA|TRBV2
TGTGCCAGCAGTGAATACCGAGGTAGCCGCACCGGGGAGCTGTTTTTT
CASSEYRGSRTGELFF
>NA|TRBJ2-1|TRBD2|TRBV27
TGTGCCAGCAGTCCTCGACTAGCGGGAAAATACAATGAGCAGTTCTTC
CASSPRLAGKYNEQFF
>NA|TRBJ2-1|TRBD1|TRBV7-9
TGTGCCAGCAGCTCCACCGGGACAGGGGGTAACAATGAGCAGTTCTTC
CASSSTGTGGNNEQFF
>NA|TRBJ1-1|NA|TRBV7-9
TGTGCCAGCAGCAGAAGCGGGTGGACTGAAGCTTTCTTT
CASSRSGWTEAFF
>NA|TRBJ2-7|NA|TRBV25-1
TGTGCCAGCAGTGTTCCCGGGACATTGTCCTACGAGCAGTACTTC
CASSVPGTLSYEQYF
>NA|TRBJ2-1|TRBD1|TRBV2
TGTGCCAGCCTCGTTTTAACCGGGACAGGGAATGAGCAGTTCTTC
CASLVLTGTGNEQFF
>NA|TRBJ2-3|TRBD2|TRBV6-6
TGTGCCAGCAGCCACACCAGCGGGGGGGTCCGGGATACGCAGTATTTT
CASSHTSGGVRDTQYF
>NA|TRBJ2-1|TRBD1|TRBV27
TGTGCCAGCAGTCCGGACAACAGGGGGCAGTTCTTC
CASSPDNRGQFF
>NA|TRBJ1-5|NA|TRBV5-1
TGCGCCAGCAGCTTGACAGGGCCAACGCCGGATCAGCCCCAGCATTTT
CASSLTGPTPDQPQHF
>NA|TRBJ2-1|TRBD2|TRBV27
TGTGCCAGCAGTTTAGGGACTAGCGGGAGAGGAGGGCAGTTCTTC
CASSLGTSGRGGQFF
>NA|TRBJ1-1|NA|TRBV27
TGTGCCAGCAGTTTTGACCCGAGGAGGACTGAAGCTTTCTTT
CASSFDPRRTEAFF
>NA|TRBJ2-5|TRBD1|TRBV27
TGTGCCAGCAGTTTTGACAGGGGAGAGACCCAGTACTTC
CASSFDRGETQYF
>once|TRBJ2-7|NA|TRBV11-2
TGTGCCAGCAGCTTAGGACAGCCAAACGAGCAGTACTTC
CASSLGQPNEQYF
>NA|TRBJ1-5|NA|TRBV6-6
TGTGCCAGCAGTTACGCAGGGATCAGCAATCAGCCCCAGCATTTT
CASSYAGISNQPQHF
>NA|TRBJ1-1|NA|TRBV9
TGTGCCAGCAGGAGGGGAGGAAACACTGAAGCTTTCTTT
CASRRGGNTEAFF
>NA|TRBJ2-5|TRBD2|TRBV7-6
TGTGCCAGCAGCTTAGCTCGACTAGCGCGGAGGGAGACCCAGTACTTC
CASSLARLARRETQYF
>NA|TRBJ1-2|NA|TRBV27
TGTGCCAGCAGTTTATCAATGGGACAACTAAGGAACTATGGCTACACCTTC
CASSLSMGQLRNYGYTF